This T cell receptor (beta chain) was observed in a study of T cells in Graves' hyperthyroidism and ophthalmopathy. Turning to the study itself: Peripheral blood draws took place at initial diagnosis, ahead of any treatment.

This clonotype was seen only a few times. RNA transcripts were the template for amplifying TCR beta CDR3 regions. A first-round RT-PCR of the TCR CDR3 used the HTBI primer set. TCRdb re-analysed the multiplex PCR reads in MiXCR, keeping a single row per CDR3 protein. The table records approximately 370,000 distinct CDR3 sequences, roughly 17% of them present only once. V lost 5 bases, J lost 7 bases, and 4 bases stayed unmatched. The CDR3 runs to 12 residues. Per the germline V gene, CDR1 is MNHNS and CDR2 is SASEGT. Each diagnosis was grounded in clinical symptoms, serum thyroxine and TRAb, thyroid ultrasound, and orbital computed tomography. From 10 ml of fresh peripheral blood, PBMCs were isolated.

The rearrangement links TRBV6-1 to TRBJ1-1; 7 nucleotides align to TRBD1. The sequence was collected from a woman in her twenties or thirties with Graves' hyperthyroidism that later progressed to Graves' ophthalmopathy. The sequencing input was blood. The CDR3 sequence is CASSYRGGEAFF. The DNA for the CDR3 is TGTGCCAGCAGTTACAGGGGAGGTGAAGCTTTCTTT.